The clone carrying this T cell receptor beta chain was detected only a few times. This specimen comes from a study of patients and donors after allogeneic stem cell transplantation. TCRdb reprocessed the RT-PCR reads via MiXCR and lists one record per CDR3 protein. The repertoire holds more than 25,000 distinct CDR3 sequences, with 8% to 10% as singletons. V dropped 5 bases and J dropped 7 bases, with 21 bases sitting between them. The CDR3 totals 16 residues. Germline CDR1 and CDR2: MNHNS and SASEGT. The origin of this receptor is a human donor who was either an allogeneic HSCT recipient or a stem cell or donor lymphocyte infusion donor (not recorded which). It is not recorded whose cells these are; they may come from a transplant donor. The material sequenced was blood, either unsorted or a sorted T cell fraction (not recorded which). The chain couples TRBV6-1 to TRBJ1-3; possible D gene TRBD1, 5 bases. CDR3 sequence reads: CASSPPTGTRGNTIYF. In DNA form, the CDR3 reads TGTGCCAGCAGTCCACCGACCGGGACCCGAGGGAACACCATATATTTT.